The following is a T cell receptor (beta chain) sequence with its context. The clone's antigen remains unknown. Per-base qualities were not stored, and no clone one base away is much larger. This sample was included in a study of blood T cell repertoires in COVID-19 (TCRdb year 2020). Concerning the study at large: Collaborator samples came from the United States, Italy and Spain and covered acute and convalescent phases of COVID-19. The prospective study material was composed of cDNA or gDNA derived from T cells, B-cell-depleted T cells, or PBMCs. The sample metadata nearly always contained a de-identified subject ID, COVID-19 status, age in years and sex. HLA class I and class II types, where available, came from metadata supplied by the sample provider rather than from assay-based typing. A freely available public database, intended as a resource for researchers studying the immune response to SARS-CoV-2, is where the repertoires were released. Deeply sampled blood TCRbeta repertoires from subjects exposed to, actively infected with, or recovered from COVID-19 were included in the dataset. The samples were drawn from two sources: the first 160 participants of the ongoing ImmuneRACE study, and over 1,000 subjects contributed by 6 global collaborators.

Overall study results and their limits: The quantity of clinical and demographic metadata differed by source and by participant and was supplied without curation.

At one collaborating source in Seattle, patients were enrolled during active infection and were followed longitudinally through the course of disease. Each collaborating institution followed its own protocols to collect whole blood in K2EDTA tubes. For TCRbeta analysis, collaborators shipped samples in one of three forms: frozen whole blood, isolated PBMCs, or DNA extracted from either of those sample types. The immunoSEQ Assay, a bias-controlled multiplex PCR, was used to amplify TCRbeta CDR3 regions from genomic DNA. The published analysis was carried out like this. The number of nucleated cells in each sample was estimated from the amplification of reference gene primers within the assay. To quantify the absolute abundance of each unique TCRbeta CDR3 rearrangement, sequence reads were collapsed and filtered. For each sample, productive Simpson clonality was calculated by taking the square root of Simpson's diversity index across productive rearrangements. TCRdb retrieved this table from immuneACCESS and kept in-frame rearrangements only. Not all clones are present; in checked studies, unresolved V genes account for under half, and no reason is known for the remainder. That table supplies the V and J calls and clone size; D and trimming were determined from the DNA. This sample has approximately 250,000 clones in its table, and 85% to 95% of those were observed once. The leading ten clones occupy about 0.8% of the sample.

CDR1 and CDR2 are read off the germline V gene as MNHEY and SVGAGI. Trimming costs V 8 bases and J 2 bases, and their ends lie 17 bases apart. Spanning cysteine to phenylalanine, the CDR3 consists of 15 amino acids. Of the read, only the CDR3 DNA is kept; its 45 bases are in frame from base 1. The sequence was collected from a young man with COVID-19, enrolled during active disease. Sequencing was performed on peripheral blood. Here the chain combines TRBV6-5 and TRBJ2-3; a tentative D call is TRBD2 (6 bases match). The nucleotides read TGTGCCAGCGCGGGACGTCTTGGATTCACAGATACGCAGTATTTT. Translated, this is CASAGRLGFTDTQYF.